This T cell receptor (beta chain) was sequenced for a study of STAT5B mutations in CD4+ large granular lymphocyte leukemia (dated by TCRdb to 2022 to 2024). Broadly, across the study: Among the healthy controls, the CDR3 'QG' motif was associated with a particular HLA allele. Flow cytometry on FACSCanto II or FACSVerse showed that the purified fractions were more than 95% pure among lymphocytes. The study compared the TCRbeta repertoires of patients with CD4+ T-cell large granular lymphocyte leukemia against those of healthy blood donors. Paper-wide results and their limitations: TRBV06-family usage was enriched among the top patient clones (8/27) compared with healthy controls (2/35). Main leukemic clonotypes were private to each patient, although approximately 25% appeared at low frequency in other patients' non-leukemic repertoires. The data were not HLA-matched, and the relatively small sample size could explain the higher clonality seen in CD4+ compared with CD8+ T-LGLL. CD4-sorted patient repertoires appeared more clonal than healthy CD4+ repertoires, and this difference persisted after removing the putative leukemic clones.

CDR1 and CDR2 were assigned from the germline V gene (reference sequence) as SSHAT and FNYEAQ. The CDR3, from cysteine to phenylalanine, totals 19 residues. Only CDR3 DNA remains: 57 bases, in frame from the first base. The V end loses 3 bases and the J end loses 0 bases, and a stretch of 20 bases separates them. About this clone: No cognate antigen has been identified for it. Base qualities are not recorded, but no much larger clone differs from it by a single base.

Healthy controls were roughly 35 blood donors whose buffy coats came from the Finnish Red Cross blood service. All TCR-sequenced material derived from peripheral blood: patient blood samples and healthy donor buffy coats. Peripheral blood mononuclear cells were isolated by Ficoll-Hypaque gradient centrifugation. For the healthy controls, CD4+ cells were obtained from buffy coats by magnetic purification. Genomic DNA was extracted with the Gentra Puregene Cell and Tissue kit and quantified on a Qubit 2.0 fluorometer. The immunoSEQ assay at survey resolution was applied to genomic DNA for sequencing of TCRbeta rearrangements. The authors' analysis ran thus. In the TCR sequencing data, the lowest productive clonotype frequency that could be detected was 2.59 x 10-5. Only productive TCRbeta rearrangements, meaning sequences that were complete and in-frame, were kept for the analyses. Simpson clonality, calculated in the immunoSEQ Analyzer version 3.0, was used as the measure of sample clonality. Clones were binned by frequency as very rare, small, medium, large (1-20%) or hyperexpanded (>20%). Generation probabilities were estimated with OLGA 1.2.3, V-gene circos plots were generated with VDJtools, specificities were searched for in VDJdb, and CDR3 motifs were identified with GLIPH. TCRdb's version of the immuneACCESS table is confined to in-frame rearrangements and falls short of the full clone set. An unresolved V gene accounts for under half of the shortfall where checked; the remainder is of unknown origin. The V and J calls and clone size come from that table; D and trimming were worked out from the DNA. The sample records 30,000 to 40,000 clones, roughly four fifths of which are singletons. Roughly 2% of the sample belongs to the ten largest clones.

Sequences were obtained from CD4+ T cells from blood buffy coats. This TCR was sampled from a human donor in good health. The chain employs TRBV7-7 and TRBJ2-2; TRBD2 is a possible D gene, resting on 5 matching bases. The DNA sequence reads TGTGCCAGCAGCTTCCGGCATAGCCCCCGGGGAACGAACACCGGGGAGCTGTTTTTT. It codes for CASSFRHSPRGTNTGELFF.